This is a list of T cell receptor beta chains from one sample in a study of naive CD8 T cells in extremely preterm neonates. Profiling relied on immunoSEQ multiplex PCR, and the TCRdb table lists in-frame clones only, not all of them. The sample has about 6,100 clones; around 98% are singletons. Sequenced material: naive CD8+ T cells from cord blood. These TCRs come from a newborn in good health. CDR3s include the opening cysteine and the closing phenylalanine or tryptophan. Fields, in order: clone size, V gene, D gene, CDR3 length, J gene, CDR3 DNA, CDR3 protein. The D gene is left open where the match is weak. Some rows have no size entry. The others give once, few or many, or a class for an expanded clone.

size: NA; V: TRBV6-5; D: TRBD1; length: 14; J: TRBJ2-7; DNA: TGTGCCAGCAGTTACCATGGACAGGGGTACGAGCAGTACTTC; CDR3: CASSYHGQGYEQYF
size: NA; V: TRBV21-1; D: NA; length: 19; J: TRBJ2-7; DNA: TGTGCCAGCAGCAAAGAAAGGAGTGGGGTGGGGGGGGTCCCCTACGAGCAGTACTTC; CDR3: CASSKERSGVGGVPYEQYF
size: NA; V: TRBV10-2; D: TRBD1; length: 15; J: TRBJ1-2; DNA: TGCGCCAGCAGTGAGTCATTGGACAGGATCTATGGCTACACCTTC; CDR3: CASSESLDRIYGYTF
size: NA; V: TRBV4-1; D: TRBD2; length: 15; J: TRBJ2-7; DNA: TGCGCCAGCAGCCAAGGCGGGGGAAAGACCTACGAGCAGTACTTC; CDR3: CASSQGGGKTYEQYF
size: NA; V: TRBV28; D: NA; length: 14; J: TRBJ2-3; DNA: TGTGCCAGCAGCCTAGGTACTAGCACAGATACGCAGTATTTT; CDR3: CASSLGTSTDTQYF
size: NA; V: TRBV19; D: TRBD2; length: 16; J: TRBJ2-5; DNA: TGTGCCAGTAGCAAATTGCTAGCGGGAGGTCAAGAGACCCAGTACTTC; CDR3: CASSKLLAGGQETQYF
size: NA; V: TRBV12-5; D: NA; length: 16; J: TRBJ1-3; DNA: TGTGCTAGTGGTTTGGCCAACAGGGATAGGTGGGACACCATATATTTT; CDR3: CASGLANRDRWDTIYF
size: once; V: TRBV5-8; D: TRBD1; length: 15; J: TRBJ1-5; DNA: TGTGCCAGCAGCTTGGACCGGGACAGGGGGCAGCCCCAGCATTTT; CDR3: CASSLDRDRGQPQHF
size: NA; V: TRBV4-1; D: NA; length: 14; J: TRBJ2-2; DNA: TGCGCCAGCAGCCAAGCCCTTAACACCGGGGAGCTGTTTTTT; CDR3: CASSQALNTGELFF
size: NA; V: TRBV5-6; D: TRBD1; length: 14; J: TRBJ1-5; DNA: TGTGCCAGCAGCATCGGGACAGTTAATCAGCCCCAGCATTTT; CDR3: CASSIGTVNQPQHF
size: once; V: TRBV7-9; D: NA; length: 14; J: TRBJ2-7; DNA: TGTGCCAGCAGCTCTTCCAGTATCTTCTACGAGCAGTACTTC; CDR3: CASSSSSIFYEQYF
size: NA; V: TRBV30; D: TRBD1; length: 15; J: TRBJ1-4; DNA: TGTGCCTGGGGGCTTATCCGGGACAGGGGTGAAAAACTGTTTTTT; CDR3: CAWGLIRDRGEKLFF
size: NA; V: TRBV6-5; D: TRBD2; length: 15; J: TRBJ2-7; DNA: TGTGCCAGCAGTTACGAATTTGGGACTACCTACGAGCAGTACTTC; CDR3: CASSYEFGTTYEQYF
size: NA; V: TRBV4-1; D: NA; length: 15; J: TRBJ1-5; DNA: TGCGCCAGCAGCCAAGATCCAGGGGCAAATCAGCCCCAGCATTTT; CDR3: CASSQDPGANQPQHF
size: NA; V: TRBV2; D: NA; length: 18; J: TRBJ1-2; DNA: TGTGCCAGCAGTGAACCCCGGGACACTCGTTCGACTAACTATGGCTACACCTTC; CDR3: CASSEPRDTRSTNYGYTF
size: NA; V: TRBV5-1; D: NA; length: 17; J: TRBJ2-1; DNA: TGCGCCAGCAGCTTGGGCCCGGGGGAATTTCGAGGGTTTGAGCAGTTCTTC; CDR3: CASSLGPGEFRGFEQFF
size: NA; V: TRBV19; D: NA; length: 15; J: TRBJ2-7; DNA: TGTGCCAGTAGTATGTTACTAGCACCTAACTACGAGCAGTACTTC; CDR3: CASSMLLAPNYEQYF
size: NA; V: TRBV9; D: NA; length: 15; J: TRBJ2-1; DNA: TGTGCCAGCAGCCCGGGGGGCCTTAGTGCCAATGAGCAGTTCTTC; CDR3: CASSPGGLSANEQFF
size: NA; V: TRBV9; D: NA; length: 12; J: TRBJ1-6; DNA: TGTGCCAGCAGCGTACAAAATTCACCCCTCCACTTT; CDR3: CASSVQNSPLHF
size: NA; V: TRBV15; D: NA; length: 16; J: TRBJ1-3; DNA: TGTGCCACCAGCAGAGAGTTCCCGACAGGTCCAAACACCATATATTTT; CDR3: CATSREFPTGPNTIYF
size: NA; V: TRBV6-6; D: NA; length: 12; J: TRBJ1-1; DNA: TGTGCCAGCAGTTATCCAAACACTGAAGCTTTCTTT; CDR3: CASSYPNTEAFF
size: NA; V: TRBV13; D: NA; length: 13; J: TRBJ2-7; DNA: TGTGCCAGCAGCTTAGGACATCCCTACGAGCAGTACTTC; CDR3: CASSLGHPYEQYF
size: NA; V: TRBV6-1; D: NA; length: 15; J: TRBJ1-2; DNA: TGTGCCAGCAGTGAAATGGGGGGTCGGGCCGAGGGCTACACCTTC; CDR3: CASSEMGGRAEGYTF
size: NA; V: TRBV15; D: NA; length: 12; J: TRBJ2-1; DNA: TGTGCCACCAGCGAGCTTTACAATGAGCAGTTCTTC; CDR3: CATSELYNEQFF
size: NA; V: TRBV6-1; D: NA; length: 16; J: TRBJ2-1; DNA: TGTGCCAGCAGTGAATCCAGTTCTTTTTCCTACAATGAGCAGTTCTTC; CDR3: CASSESSSFSYNEQFF
size: NA; V: TRBV10-3; D: NA; length: 13; J: TRBJ1-2; DNA: TGTGCCATCAGTGAGAACACAGGAAATGGCTACACCTTC; CDR3: CAISENTGNGYTF
size: NA; V: TRBV28; D: TRBD2; length: 15; J: TRBJ2-7; DNA: TGTGCCAGCAGTTTAACCAGCGGGGGAACCTACGAGCAGTACTTC; CDR3: CASSLTSGGTYEQYF
size: NA; V: TRBV4-1; D: NA; length: 15; J: TRBJ1-5; DNA: TGCGCCAGCAGCCAAAGTATACAGTCTCCCCAGCCCCAGCATTTT; CDR3: CASSQSIQSPQPQHF
size: NA; V: TRBV6-4; D: NA; length: 16; J: TRBJ1-4; DNA: TGTGCCAGCAGTCCTCCCCGAGGGCCGATTAATGAAAAACTGTTTTTT; CDR3: CASSPPRGPINEKLFF
size: NA; V: TRBV28; D: TRBD2; length: 15; J: TRBJ2-1; DNA: TGTGCCAGCAGTCCCCCTAGCGGGGCCGCCAATGAGCAGTTCTTC; CDR3: CASSPPSGAANEQFF
size: NA; V: TRBV5-6; D: NA; length: 15; J: TRBJ2-7; DNA: TGTGCCAGCAGCCCGCAGGGTGGGTCCAGATACGAGCAGTACTTC; CDR3: CASSPQGGSRYEQYF
size: NA; V: TRBV7-3; D: TRBD2; length: 14; J: TRBJ2-7; DNA: TGTGCCAGCAGCGAGAGCGGGGTGGTTTACGAGCAGTACTTC; CDR3: CASSESGVVYEQYF
size: NA; V: TRBV29-1; D: NA; length: 12; J: TRBJ1-5; DNA: TGCAGCGTTGTGGGGAGGGCCCAGCCCCAGCATTTT; CDR3: CSVVGRAQPQHF
size: NA; V: TRBV6-1; D: TRBD2; length: 14; J: TRBJ2-2; DNA: TGTGCCAGCAGTGAAGGGACTAGCACCGGGGAGCTGTTTTTT; CDR3: CASSEGTSTGELFF
size: NA; V: TRBV19; D: NA; length: 12; J: TRBJ1-1; DNA: TGTGCCAGTAGTATCGGGAACACTGAAGCTTTCTTT; CDR3: CASSIGNTEAFF
size: once; V: TRBV30; D: TRBD2; length: 13; J: TRBJ2-7; DNA: TGTGCCTGGAGTAGCGGGAGCTCCTACGAGCAGTACTTC; CDR3: CAWSSGSSYEQYF
size: NA; V: TRBV19; D: NA; length: 13; J: TRBJ1-1; DNA: TGTGCCAGTAGTCTGGGACAGAACACTGAAGCTTTCTTT; CDR3: CASSLGQNTEAFF
size: NA; V: TRBV19; D: NA; length: 16; J: TRBJ2-5; DNA: TGTGCCAGTAGTATATACGGCGGGCTTTTCCAAGAGACCCAGTACTTC; CDR3: CASSIYGGLFQETQYF
size: NA; V: TRBV7-9; D: TRBD2; length: 15; J: TRBJ2-7; DNA: TGTGCCAGCAGCTTAACGCTAGCGGGAGACTACGAGCAGTACTTC; CDR3: CASSLTLAGDYEQYF
size: NA; V: TRBV2; D: TRBD1; length: 15; J: TRBJ2-2; DNA: TGTGCCAGCGCCATCGACAGGGAGAAGGCCGGGGAGCTGTTTTTT; CDR3: CASAIDREKAGELFF
size: NA; V: TRBV2; D: TRBD2; length: 16; J: TRBJ2-2; DNA: TGTGCCAGCAATAAGGCGGGAGGGGTGGACACCGGGGAGCTGTTTTTT; CDR3: CASNKAGGVDTGELFF
size: NA; V: TRBV15; D: TRBD1; length: 13; J: TRBJ1-5; DNA: TGTGCCACCGTAAGGGGGCCGGGTCAGCCCCAGCATTTT; CDR3: CATVRGPGQPQHF
size: NA; V: TRBV4-3; D: NA; length: 15; J: TRBJ2-5; DNA: TGCGCCAGCAGCCAAGAGATGGGGGCCTCGGAGACCCAGTACTTC; CDR3: CASSQEMGASETQYF
size: NA; V: TRBV10-1; D: TRBD1; length: 12; J: TRBJ1-6; DNA: TGCGCCAGGGACAGGGATAATTCACCCCTCCACTTT; CDR3: CARDRDNSPLHF
size: NA; V: TRBV5-4; D: NA; length: 17; J: TRBJ2-6; DNA: TGTGCCAGCGACCCGGGACTCCTAGGCTCTGGGGCCAACGTCCTGACTTTC; CDR3: CASDPGLLGSGANVLTF
size: NA; V: TRBV30; D: NA; length: 11; J: TRBJ2-1; DNA: TGTGCCTGGAGTGTCGGAGACGGCAAGTTCTTC; CDR3: CAWSVGDGKFF
size: once; V: TRBV10-3; D: TRBD2; length: 14; J: TRBJ2-5; DNA: TGTGCCATCAGTGCGGGGGGGTACCAAGAGACCCAGTACTTC; CDR3: CAISAGGYQETQYF
size: NA; V: TRBV19; D: TRBD2; length: 14; J: TRBJ2-7; DNA: TGTGCCAGTAGTCCTTACGGGGGGGGTTACGAGCAGTACTTC; CDR3: CASSPYGGGYEQYF
size: NA; V: TRBV6-5; D: TRBD1; length: 15; J: TRBJ1-2; DNA: TGTGCCAGTCAGGACCCACGACAGGGTATAAATGGCTACACCTTC; CDR3: CASQDPRQGINGYTF
size: NA; V: TRBV4-3; D: NA; length: 15; J: TRBJ2-7; DNA: TGCGCCAGCAGCCAAGAAAGTACCCCGCGCTACGAGCAGTACTTC; CDR3: CASSQESTPRYEQYF
size: NA; V: TRBV10-1; D: NA; length: 13; J: TRBJ2-2; DNA: TGCGCCAGCAGACCTAGCAACACCGGGGAGCTGTTTTTT; CDR3: CASRPSNTGELFF
size: NA; V: TRBV7-3; D: NA; length: 15; J: TRBJ1-2; DNA: TGTGCCAGCAGCTTATGGGCACCATCCAACTATGGCTACACCTTC; CDR3: CASSLWAPSNYGYTF
size: NA; V: TRBV21-1; D: NA; length: 16; J: TRBJ2-1; DNA: TGTGCCAGCAGCAAAGGAGAGCGGGAGTCGTACAATGAGCAGTTCTTC; CDR3: CASSKGERESYNEQFF
size: NA; V: TRBV28; D: TRBD2; length: 16; J: TRBJ2-3; DNA: TGTGCCAGCAGTTCCGGACTAGCGGGACACGCAGATACGCAGTATTTT; CDR3: CASSSGLAGHADTQYF
size: NA; V: TRBV7-9; D: NA; length: 16; J: TRBJ2-2; DNA: TGTGCCAGCAGCTTAGGGAGTCAGTCGAACACCGGGGAGCTGTTTTTT; CDR3: CASSLGSQSNTGELFF
size: NA; V: TRBV27; D: NA; length: 17; J: TRBJ1-1; DNA: TGTGCCAGCAGTTTAATCCCGGGTCCGATCATGAACACTGAAGCTTTCTTT; CDR3: CASSLIPGPIMNTEAFF
size: NA; V: TRBV19; D: NA; length: 14; J: TRBJ2-1; DNA: TGTGCCAGTAACATTGGGGGCGGGCGGGATGAGCAGTTCTTC; CDR3: CASNIGGGRDEQFF
size: NA; V: TRBV5-1; D: TRBD2; length: 16; J: TRBJ2-5; DNA: TGCGCCAGCAGCTCCCCTCCGGGACTAGCAGGGGAGACCCAGTACTTC; CDR3: CASSSPPGLAGETQYF
size: NA; V: TRBV28; D: NA; length: 14; J: TRBJ1-5; DNA: TGTGCCAGCAGCACTGACAGGAGGTACCAGCCCCAGCATTTT; CDR3: CASSTDRRYQPQHF